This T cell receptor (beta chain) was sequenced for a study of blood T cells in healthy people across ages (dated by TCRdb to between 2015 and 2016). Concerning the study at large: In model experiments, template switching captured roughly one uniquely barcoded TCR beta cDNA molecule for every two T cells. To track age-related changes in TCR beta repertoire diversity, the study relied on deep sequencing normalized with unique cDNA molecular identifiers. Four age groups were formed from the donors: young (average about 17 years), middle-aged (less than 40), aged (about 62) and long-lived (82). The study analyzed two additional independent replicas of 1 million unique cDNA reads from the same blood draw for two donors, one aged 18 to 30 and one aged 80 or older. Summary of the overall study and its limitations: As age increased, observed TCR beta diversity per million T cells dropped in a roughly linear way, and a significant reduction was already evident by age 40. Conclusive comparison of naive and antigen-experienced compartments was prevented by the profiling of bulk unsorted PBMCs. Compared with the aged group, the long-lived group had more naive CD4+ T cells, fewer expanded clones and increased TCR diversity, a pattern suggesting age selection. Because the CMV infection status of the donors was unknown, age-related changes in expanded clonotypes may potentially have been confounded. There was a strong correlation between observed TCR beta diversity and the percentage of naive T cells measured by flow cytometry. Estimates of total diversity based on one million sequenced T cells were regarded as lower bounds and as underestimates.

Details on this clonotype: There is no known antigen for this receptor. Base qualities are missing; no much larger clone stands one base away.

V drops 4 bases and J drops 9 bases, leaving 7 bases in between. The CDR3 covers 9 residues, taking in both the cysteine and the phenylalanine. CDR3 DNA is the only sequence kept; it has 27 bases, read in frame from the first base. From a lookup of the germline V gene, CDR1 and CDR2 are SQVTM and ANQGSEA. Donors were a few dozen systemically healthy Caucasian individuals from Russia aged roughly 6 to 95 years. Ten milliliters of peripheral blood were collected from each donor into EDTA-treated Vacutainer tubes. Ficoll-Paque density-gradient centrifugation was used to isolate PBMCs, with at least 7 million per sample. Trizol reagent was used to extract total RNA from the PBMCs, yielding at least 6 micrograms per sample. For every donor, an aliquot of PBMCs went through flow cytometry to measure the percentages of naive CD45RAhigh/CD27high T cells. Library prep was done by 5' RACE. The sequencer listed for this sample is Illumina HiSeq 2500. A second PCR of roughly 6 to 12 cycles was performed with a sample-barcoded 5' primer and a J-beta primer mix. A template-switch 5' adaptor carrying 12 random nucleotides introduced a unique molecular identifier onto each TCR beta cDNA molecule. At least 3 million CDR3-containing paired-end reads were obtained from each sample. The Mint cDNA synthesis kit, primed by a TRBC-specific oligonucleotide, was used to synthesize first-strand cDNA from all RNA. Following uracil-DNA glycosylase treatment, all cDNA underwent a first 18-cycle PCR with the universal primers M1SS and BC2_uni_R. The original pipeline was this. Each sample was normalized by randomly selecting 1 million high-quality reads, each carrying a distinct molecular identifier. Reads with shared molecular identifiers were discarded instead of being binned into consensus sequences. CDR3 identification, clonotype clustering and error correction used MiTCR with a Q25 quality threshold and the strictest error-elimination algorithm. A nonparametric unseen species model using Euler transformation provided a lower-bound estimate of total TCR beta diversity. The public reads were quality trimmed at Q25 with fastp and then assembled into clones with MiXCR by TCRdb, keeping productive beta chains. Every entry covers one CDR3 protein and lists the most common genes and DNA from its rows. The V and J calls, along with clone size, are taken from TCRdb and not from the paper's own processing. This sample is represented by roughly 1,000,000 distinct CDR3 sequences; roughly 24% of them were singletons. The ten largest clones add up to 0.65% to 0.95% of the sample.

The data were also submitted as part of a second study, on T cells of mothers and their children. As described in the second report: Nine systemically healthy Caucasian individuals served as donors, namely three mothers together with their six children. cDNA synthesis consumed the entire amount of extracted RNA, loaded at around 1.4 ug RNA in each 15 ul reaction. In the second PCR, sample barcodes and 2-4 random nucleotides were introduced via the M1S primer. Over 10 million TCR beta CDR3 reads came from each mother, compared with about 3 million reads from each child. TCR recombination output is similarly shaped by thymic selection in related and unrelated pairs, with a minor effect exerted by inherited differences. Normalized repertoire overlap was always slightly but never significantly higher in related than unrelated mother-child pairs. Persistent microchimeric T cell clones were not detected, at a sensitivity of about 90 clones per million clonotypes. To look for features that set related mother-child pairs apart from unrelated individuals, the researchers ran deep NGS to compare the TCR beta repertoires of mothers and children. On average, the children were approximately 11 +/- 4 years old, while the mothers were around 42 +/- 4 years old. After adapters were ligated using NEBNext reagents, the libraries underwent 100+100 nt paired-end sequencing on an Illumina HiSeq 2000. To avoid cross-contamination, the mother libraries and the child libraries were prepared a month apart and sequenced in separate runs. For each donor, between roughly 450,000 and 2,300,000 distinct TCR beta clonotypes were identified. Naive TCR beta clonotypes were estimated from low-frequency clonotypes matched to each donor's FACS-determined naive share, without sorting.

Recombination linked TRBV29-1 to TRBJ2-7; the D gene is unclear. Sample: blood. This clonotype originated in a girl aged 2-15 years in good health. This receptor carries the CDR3 CSVAIVQYF. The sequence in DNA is TGCAGCGTTGCGATCGTGCAGTACTTC.